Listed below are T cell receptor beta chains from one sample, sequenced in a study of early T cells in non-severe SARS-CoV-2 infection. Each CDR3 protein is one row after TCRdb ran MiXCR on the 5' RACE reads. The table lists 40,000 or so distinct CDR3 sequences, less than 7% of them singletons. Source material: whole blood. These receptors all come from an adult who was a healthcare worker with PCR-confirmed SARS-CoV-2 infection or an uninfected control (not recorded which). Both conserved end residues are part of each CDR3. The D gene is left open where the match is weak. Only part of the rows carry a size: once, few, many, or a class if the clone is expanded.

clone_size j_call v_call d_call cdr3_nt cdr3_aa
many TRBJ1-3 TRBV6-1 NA TGTGCCAGCAGTGAATCGGTAAACACCATATATTTT CASSESVNTIYF
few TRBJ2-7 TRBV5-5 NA TGTGCCAGCAGCTCAAGGACCTACGAGCAGTACTTC CASSSRTYEQYF
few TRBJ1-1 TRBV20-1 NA TGCAGTGCTCCCCTAGGGGCAGGCTCCGCTGAAGCTTTCTTT CSAPLGAGSAEAFF
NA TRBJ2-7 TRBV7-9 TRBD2 TGTGCCAGCAGCATCCCCGGGACTAGCGCCGAGCAGTACTTC CASSIPGTSAEQYF
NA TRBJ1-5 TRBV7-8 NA TGTGCCAGCAGCTCAACACCGAAGGGGCTACGACAGCCCCAGCATTTT CASSSTPKGLRQPQHF
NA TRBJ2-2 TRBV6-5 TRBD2 TGTGCCAGCAGAGGCGGGGGGCGGAACACCGGGGAGCTGTTTTTT CASRGGGRNTGELFF
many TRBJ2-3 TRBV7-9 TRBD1 TGTGCCAGCAGCCATGGGACAGGGTTGATTCCGCAGTATTTC CASSHGTGLIPQYF
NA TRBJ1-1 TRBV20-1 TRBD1 TGCAGTGCACCGGGACAGGGATCGGTGACTGAAGCTTTCTTT CSAPGQGSVTEAFF
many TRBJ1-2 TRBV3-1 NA TGTGCCAGCAGCCAAGAGGTTACGGGGAACTATGGCTACACCTTC CASSQEVTGNYGYTF
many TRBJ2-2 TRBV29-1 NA TGCAGCGTTGTCACACAAACGGGGACCGGGGAGCTGTTTTTT CSVVTQTGTGELFF
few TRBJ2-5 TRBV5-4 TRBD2 TGTGCCAGCAGCTCCTTCGGGCTAGCGGGGCAAGAGACCCAGTACTTC CASSSFGLAGQETQYF
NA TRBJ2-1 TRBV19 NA TGTGCCACCACAGGCGTAAGCTCCTACAATGAGCAGTTCTTC CATTGVSSYNEQFF
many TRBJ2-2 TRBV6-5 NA TGTGCCAGCCGTGGGCTAGCATTCGCCGGGGAGCTGTTTTTT CASRGLAFAGELFF
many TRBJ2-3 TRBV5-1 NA TGCGCCAGCAGCTTGGCCCCCGGGGACACAGATACGCAGTATTTT CASSLAPGDTDTQYF
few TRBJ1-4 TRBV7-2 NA TGTGCCAGCAGTGTCTCGGGGAGTGCTAATGAAAAACTGTTTTTT CASSVSGSANEKLFF
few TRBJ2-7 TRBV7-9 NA TGTGCCAGCAGCTTTAAAGACAGGACCTACGAGCAGTACTTC CASSFKDRTYEQYF
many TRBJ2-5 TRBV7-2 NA TGTGCCAGCAGCTCCAGGGAGACCCAGTACTTC CASSSRETQYF
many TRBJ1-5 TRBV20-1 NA TGCAGTGCTGTGGGAGGGGAAAGCGGAAATCAGCCCCAGCATTTT CSAVGGESGNQPQHF
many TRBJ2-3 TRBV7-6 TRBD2 TGTGCCAGCAGCCCTAAACTAGCGACAGATACGCAGTATTTT CASSPKLATDTQYF
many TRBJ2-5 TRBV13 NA TGTGCCAGCAGATATACTCACGGGGGCGTAGAGACCCAGTACTTC CASRYTHGGVETQYF
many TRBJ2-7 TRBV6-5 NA TGTGCCAGCAGTCGCGGGGACGGATCCTACGAGCAGTACTTC CASSRGDGSYEQYF
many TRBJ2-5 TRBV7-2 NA TGTGCCAGCAGCCCGGGGAGCCAAGAGACCCAGTACTTC CASSPGSQETQYF
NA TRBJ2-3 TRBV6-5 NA TGTGCCAGCAGACACCGATCCACAGATACGCAGTATTTT CASRHRSTDTQYF
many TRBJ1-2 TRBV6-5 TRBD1 TGTGCCAGCGGGGGACAGGGGAACTATGGCTACACCTTC CASGGQGNYGYTF
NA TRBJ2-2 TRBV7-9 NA TGTGCCAGCAGCAATGACCCAAACTCCGGGGAGCTGTTTTTT CASSNDPNSGELFF
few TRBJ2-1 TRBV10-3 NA TGTGCCATCAGCGGGACCCCCCGGGATGAGCAGTTCTTC CAISGTPRDEQFF
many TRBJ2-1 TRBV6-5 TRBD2 TGTGCCAGCAGTGGGACTAGCGGTAATGAGCAGTTCTTC CASSGTSGNEQFF
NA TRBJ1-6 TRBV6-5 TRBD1 TGTGCCAGCAGTTTAGACAGGACAGGATCACCCCTCCACTTT CASSLDRTGSPLHF
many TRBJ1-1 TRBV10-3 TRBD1 TGTGCCATCAGTGACTCGCCCCTGGCCGGACAGGGGGTTGAAGCTTTCTTT CAISDSPLAGQGVEAFF
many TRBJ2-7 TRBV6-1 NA TGTGCCAGCGGGGACCCGGACGAGTCCTCCTACGAGCAGTACTTC CASGDPDESSYEQYF
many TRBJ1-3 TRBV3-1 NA TGTGCCAGCAGCCAAGGAACAGGAGGCTCTGGAAACACCATATATTTT CASSQGTGGSGNTIYF
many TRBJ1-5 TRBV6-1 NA TGTGCAAGCACGACGTATAGCAATCAGCCCCAGCATTTT CASTTYSNQPQHF
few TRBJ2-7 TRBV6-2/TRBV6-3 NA TGTGCCAGCAGCCAAGACCCCTTCCACGAGCAGTACTTC CASSQDPFHEQYF
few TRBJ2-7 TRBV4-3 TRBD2 TGCGCCAGCAGCCACGGGACTACATACGAGCAGTACTTC CASSHGTTYEQYF
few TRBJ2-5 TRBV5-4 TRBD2 TGTGCCAGCAGCCTAAAGACTAGCGGAAGAAAAGAGACCCAGTACTTC CASSLKTSGRKETQYF
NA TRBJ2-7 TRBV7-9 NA TGTGCCAGCAGCAGGGGACACTCCTACGAGCAGTACTTC CASSRGHSYEQYF
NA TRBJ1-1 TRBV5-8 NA TGTGCCAGCAGCTCAGTTCAGGGAACTGAAGCTTTCTTT CASSSVQGTEAFF
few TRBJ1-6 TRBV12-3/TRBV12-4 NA TGTGCCAGCAGTGAGGGCAGTCGGTCACCCCTCCACTTT CASSEGSRSPLHF
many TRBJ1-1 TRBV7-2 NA TGTGCCAGCAGCTTAGTGGGGGACCGGACTGAAGCTTTCTTT CASSLVGDRTEAFF
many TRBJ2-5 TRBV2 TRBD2 TGTGCCAGCAGAGATGGCGGGGGGCCCCAAGAGACCCAGTACTTC CASRDGGGPQETQYF
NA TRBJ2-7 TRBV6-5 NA TGTGCCAGCAGTTACAGGGACGGGGCGGGATACGAGCAGTACTTC CASSYRDGAGYEQYF
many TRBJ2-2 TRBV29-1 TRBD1 TGCAGCGTTGAGAGGGACAGGGTTGGCGGGGAGCTGTTTTTT CSVERDRVGGELFF
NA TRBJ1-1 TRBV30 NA TGTGCCTGGACCTTCCGCCGGCCTGCGGGCTGGGACACTGAAGCTTTCTTT CAWTFRRPAGWDTEAFF
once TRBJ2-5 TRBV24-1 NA TGTGCCACCAGTGATTTTCCCAGTCCAGAGACCCAGTACTTC CATSDFPSPETQYF